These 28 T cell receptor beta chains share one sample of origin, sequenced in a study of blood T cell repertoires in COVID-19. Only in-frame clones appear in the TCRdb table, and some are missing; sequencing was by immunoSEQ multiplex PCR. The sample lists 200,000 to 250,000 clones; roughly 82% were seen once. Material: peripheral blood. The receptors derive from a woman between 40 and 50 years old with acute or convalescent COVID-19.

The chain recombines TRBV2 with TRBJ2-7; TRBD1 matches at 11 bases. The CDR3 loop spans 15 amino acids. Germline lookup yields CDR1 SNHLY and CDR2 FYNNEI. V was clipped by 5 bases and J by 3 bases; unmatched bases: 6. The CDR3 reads CASSSRTGGGYEQYF. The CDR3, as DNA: TGTGCCAGCAGTAGTAGGACAGGGGGCGGCTACGAGCAGTACTTC. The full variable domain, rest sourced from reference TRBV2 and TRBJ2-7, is EPEVTQTPSHQVTQMGQEVILRCVPISNHLYFYWYRQILGQKVEFLVSFYNNEISEKSEIFDDQFSVERPDGSNFTLKIRSTKLEDSAMYFCASSSRTGGGYEQYFGPGTRLTVT.

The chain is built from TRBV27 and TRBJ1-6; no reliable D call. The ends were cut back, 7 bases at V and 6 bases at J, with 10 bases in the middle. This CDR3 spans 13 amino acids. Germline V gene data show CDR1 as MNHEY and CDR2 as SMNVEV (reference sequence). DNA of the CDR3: TGTGCCAGCAAACCACAGTTTAATTCACCCCTCCACTTT. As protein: CASKPQFNSPLHF.

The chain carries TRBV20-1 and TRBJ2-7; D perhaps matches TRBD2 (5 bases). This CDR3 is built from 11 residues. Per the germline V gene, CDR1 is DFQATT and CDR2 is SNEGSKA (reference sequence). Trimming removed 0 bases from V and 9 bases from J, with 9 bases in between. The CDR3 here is CSARDRGGQYF. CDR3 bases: TGCAGTGCTAGAGATCGTGGAGGGCAGTACTTC.

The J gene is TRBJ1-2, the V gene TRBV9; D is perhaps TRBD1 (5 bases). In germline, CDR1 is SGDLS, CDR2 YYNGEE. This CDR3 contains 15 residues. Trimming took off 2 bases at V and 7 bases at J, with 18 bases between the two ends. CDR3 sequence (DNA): TGTGCCAGCAGCGTGGGCGGTCGGGGGGTAGGTGGCTACACCTTC. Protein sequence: CASSVGGRGVGGYTF.

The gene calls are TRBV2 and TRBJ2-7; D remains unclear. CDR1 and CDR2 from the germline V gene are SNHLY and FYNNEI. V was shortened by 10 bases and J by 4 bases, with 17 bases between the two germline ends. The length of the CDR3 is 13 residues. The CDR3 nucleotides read TGTGCCACAACCACGCCAGGAAAATACGAGCAGTACTTC. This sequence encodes CATTTPGKYEQYF.

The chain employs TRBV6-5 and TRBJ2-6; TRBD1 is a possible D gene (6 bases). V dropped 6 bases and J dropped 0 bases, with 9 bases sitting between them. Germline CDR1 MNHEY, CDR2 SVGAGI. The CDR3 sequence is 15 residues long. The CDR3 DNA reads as TGTGCCAGCAGACAACAGGGCTCTGGGGCCAACGTCCTGACTTTC. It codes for CASRQQGSGANVLTF.

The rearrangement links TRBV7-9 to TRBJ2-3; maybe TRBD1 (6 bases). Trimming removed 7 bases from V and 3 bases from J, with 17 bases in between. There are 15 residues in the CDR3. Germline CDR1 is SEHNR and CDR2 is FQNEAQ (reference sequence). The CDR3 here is CASTRTGQSTDTQYF. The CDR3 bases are TGTGCCAGCACCCGCACAGGGCAGTCGACAGATACGCAGTATTTT.

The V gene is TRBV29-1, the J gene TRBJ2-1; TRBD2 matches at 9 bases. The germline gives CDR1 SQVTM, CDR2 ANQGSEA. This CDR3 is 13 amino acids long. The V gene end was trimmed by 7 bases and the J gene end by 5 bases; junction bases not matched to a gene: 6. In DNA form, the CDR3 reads TGCAGCGCTAGCGGGATAAGGGACAATGAGCAGTTCTTC. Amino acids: CSASGIRDNEQFF.

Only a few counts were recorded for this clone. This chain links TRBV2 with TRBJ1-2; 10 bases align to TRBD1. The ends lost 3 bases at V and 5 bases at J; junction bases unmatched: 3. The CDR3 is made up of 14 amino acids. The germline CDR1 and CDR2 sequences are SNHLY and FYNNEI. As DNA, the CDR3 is TGTGCCAGCAGTGAGGGGACAGGGGTTTATGGCTACACCTTC. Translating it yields CASSEGTGVYGYTF.

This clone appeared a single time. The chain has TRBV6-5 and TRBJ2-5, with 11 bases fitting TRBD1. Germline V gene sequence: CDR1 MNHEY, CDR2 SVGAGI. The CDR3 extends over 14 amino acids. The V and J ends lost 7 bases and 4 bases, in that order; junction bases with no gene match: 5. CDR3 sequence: CASTPGQGGETQYF. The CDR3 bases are TGTGCCAGCACCCCGGGACAGGGGGGAGAGACCCAGTACTTC.

CDR3 sequence reads: CASSEPRGNLYEQYF. Written as DNA, the CDR3 is TGTGCCAGCAGCGAACCTCGGGGGAACCTGTACGAGCAGTACTTC. The chain combines TRBV21-1 with TRBJ2-7; the table's D gene call, TRBD2, was not cross checked with the DNA. TRBV21-1 is recorded as a pseudogene. The CDR3 spans 15 residues.

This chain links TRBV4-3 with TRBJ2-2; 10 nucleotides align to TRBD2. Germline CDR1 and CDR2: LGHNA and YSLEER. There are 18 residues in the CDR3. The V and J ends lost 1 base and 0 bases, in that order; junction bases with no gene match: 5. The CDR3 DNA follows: TGCGCCAGCAGCCAAGGGTCTAGCGGGAGAGCGAACACCGGGGAGCTGTTTTTT. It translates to CASSQGSSGRANTGELFF.

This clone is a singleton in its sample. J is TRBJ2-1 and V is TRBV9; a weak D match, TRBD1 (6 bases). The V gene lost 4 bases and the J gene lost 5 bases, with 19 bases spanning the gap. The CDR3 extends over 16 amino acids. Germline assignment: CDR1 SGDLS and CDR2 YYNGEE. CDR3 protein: CASSPKGTGWDNEQFF. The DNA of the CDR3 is TGTGCCAGCAGCCCTAAAGGAACAGGGTGGGACAATGAGCAGTTCTTC.

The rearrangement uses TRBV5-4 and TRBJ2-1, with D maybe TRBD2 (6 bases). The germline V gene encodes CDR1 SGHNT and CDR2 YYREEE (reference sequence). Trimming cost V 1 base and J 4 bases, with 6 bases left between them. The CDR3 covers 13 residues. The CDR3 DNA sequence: TGTGCCAGCAGCTTGCGGGAGTACAATGAGCAGTTCTTC. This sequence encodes CASSLREYNEQFF.

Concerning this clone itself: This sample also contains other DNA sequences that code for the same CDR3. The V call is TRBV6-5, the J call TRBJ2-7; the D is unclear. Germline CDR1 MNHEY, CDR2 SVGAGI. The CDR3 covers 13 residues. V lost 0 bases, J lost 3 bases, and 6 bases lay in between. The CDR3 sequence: CASSYSSSYEQYF. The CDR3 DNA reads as TGTGCCAGCAGTTACTCGTCCAGCTACGAGCAGTACTTC.

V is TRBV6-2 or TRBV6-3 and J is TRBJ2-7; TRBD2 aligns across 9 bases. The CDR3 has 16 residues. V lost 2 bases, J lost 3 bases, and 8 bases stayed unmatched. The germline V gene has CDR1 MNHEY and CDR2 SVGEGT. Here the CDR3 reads CASSYPPSGTRYEQYF. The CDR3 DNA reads TGTGCCAGCAGTTACCCCCCTAGCGGGACTCGCTACGAGCAGTACTTC.

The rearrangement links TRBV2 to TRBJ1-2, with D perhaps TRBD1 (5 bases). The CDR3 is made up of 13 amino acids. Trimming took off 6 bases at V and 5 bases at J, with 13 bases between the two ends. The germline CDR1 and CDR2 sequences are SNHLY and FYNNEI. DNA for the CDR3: TGTGCCAGCAGCGAGCGACAGTCTTATGGCTACACCTTC. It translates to CASSERQSYGYTF.

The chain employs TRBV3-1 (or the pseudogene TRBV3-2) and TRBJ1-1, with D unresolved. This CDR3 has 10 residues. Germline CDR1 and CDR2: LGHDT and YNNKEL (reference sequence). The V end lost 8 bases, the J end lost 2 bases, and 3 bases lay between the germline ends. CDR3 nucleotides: TGTGCCAGCCTCAACACTGAAGCTTTCTTT. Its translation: CASLNTEAFF.

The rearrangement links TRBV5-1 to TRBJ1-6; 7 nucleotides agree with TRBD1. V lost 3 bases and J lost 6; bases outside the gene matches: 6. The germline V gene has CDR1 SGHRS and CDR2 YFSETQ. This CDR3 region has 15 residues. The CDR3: CASSSRTGVNSPLHF. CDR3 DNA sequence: TGCGCCAGCAGCTCGAGGACAGGCGTTAATTCACCCCTCCACTTT.

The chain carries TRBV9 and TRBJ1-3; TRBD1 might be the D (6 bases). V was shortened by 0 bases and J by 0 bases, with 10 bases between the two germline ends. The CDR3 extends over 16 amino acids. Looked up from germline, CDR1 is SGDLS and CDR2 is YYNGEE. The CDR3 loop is CASSVEGTSSGNTIYF. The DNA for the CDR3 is TGTGCCAGCAGCGTAGAGGGGACAAGCTCTGGAAACACCATATATTTT.

The CDR3 sequence is CAWTRPLAREQFF. In DNA form, the CDR3 reads TGTGCCTGGACCCGACCACTAGCCCGTGAGCAGTTCTTC. The J gene is TRBJ2-1, the V gene TRBV30; possibly TRBD2 for D (6 bases). Germline CDR1 reads GTSNPN; CDR2 reads SVGIG (reference sequence). This CDR3 is built from 13 residues. V was trimmed by 4 bases and J by 9 bases, leaving 16 bases between them.

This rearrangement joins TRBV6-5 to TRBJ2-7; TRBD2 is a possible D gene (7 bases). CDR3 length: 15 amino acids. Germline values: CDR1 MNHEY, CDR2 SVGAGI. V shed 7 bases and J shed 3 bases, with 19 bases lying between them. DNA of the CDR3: TGTGCCAGCACCGGAGGGGGGGCCCCCTACTACGAGCAGTACTTC. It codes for CASTGGGAPYYEQYF.

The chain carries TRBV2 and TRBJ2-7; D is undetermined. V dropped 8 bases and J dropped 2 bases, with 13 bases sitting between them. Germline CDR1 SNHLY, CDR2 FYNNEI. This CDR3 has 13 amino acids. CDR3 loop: CASLTGSAYEQYF. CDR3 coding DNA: TGTGCCAGCCTCACGGGTTCAGCCTACGAGCAGTACTTC.

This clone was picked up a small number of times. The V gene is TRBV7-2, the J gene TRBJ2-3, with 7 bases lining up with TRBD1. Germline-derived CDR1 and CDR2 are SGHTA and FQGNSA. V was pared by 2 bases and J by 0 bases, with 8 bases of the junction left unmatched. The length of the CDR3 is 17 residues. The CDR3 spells CASSLFTGASSTDTQYF. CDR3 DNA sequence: TGTGCCAGCAGCTTATTCACAGGGGCCTCAAGCACAGATACGCAGTATTTT.

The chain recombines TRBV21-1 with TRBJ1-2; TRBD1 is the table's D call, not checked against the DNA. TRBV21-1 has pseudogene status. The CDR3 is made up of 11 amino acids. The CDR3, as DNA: TGTGCCAGCCCCAGGGCTAATGGCTACACCTTC. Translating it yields CASPRANGYTF.

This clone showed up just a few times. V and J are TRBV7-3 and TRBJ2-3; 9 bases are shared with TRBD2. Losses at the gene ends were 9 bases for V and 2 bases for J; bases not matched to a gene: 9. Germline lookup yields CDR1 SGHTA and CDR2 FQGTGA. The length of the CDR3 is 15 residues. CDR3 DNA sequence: TGTGCCAGTTCTTCGACTAGCGGTATCACAGATACGCAGTATTTT. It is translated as CASSSTSGITDTQYF.

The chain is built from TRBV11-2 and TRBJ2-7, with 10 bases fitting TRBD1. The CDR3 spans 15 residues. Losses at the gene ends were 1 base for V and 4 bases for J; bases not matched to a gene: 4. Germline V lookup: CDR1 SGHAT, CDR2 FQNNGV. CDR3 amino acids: CASSLGTGGFYEQYF. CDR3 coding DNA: TGTGCCAGCAGCTTAGGGACAGGGGGTTTTTACGAGCAGTACTTC.

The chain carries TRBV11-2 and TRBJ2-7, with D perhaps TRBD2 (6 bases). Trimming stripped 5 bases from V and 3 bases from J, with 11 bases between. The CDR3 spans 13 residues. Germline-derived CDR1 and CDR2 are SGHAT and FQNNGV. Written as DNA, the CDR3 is TGTGCCAGCAGCCTGACTAGTCACTACGAGCAGTACTTC. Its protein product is CASSLTSHYEQYF. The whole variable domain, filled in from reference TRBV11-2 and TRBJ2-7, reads EAGVAQSPRYKIIEKRQSVAFWCNPISGHATLYWYQQILGQGPKLLIQFQNNGVVDDSQLPKDRFSAERLKGVDSTLKIQPAKLEDSAVYLCASSLTSHYEQYFGPGTRLTVT.